Presented here are 11 T cell receptor beta chains from one specimen sequenced in a study of early T cells in non-severe SARS-CoV-2 infection. One entry per CDR3 protein, called by TCRdb with MiXCR from the 5' RACE reads. The repertoire holds around 88,000 distinct CDR3 sequences, roughly an eighth seen once, with roughly 6.4% in the top ten. Sequenced: whole blood. Source of these receptors: an adult who was a healthcare worker with PCR-confirmed SARS-CoV-2 infection or an uninfected control (not recorded which).

This chain links TRBV21-1 with TRBJ1-5. TRBV21-1 is an annotated pseudogene. The CDR3 is 19 residues long. The DNA of the CDR3 is TGTGCCAGCAGCAAAGCGGCAGGGAGCGGCGGGAGGCGCAATCAGCCCCAGCATTTT. This codes for CASSKAAGSGGRRNQPQHF.

V usage is TRBV3-1 and J usage is TRBJ2-1, with 9 bases aligning to TRBD2. The CDR3 totals 17 residues. The V gene's germline CDR1 is LGHDT and CDR2 YNNKEL (reference sequence). The junction had 13 bases not matched to a gene; V was cut back by 4 bases and J by 6 bases. The CDR3 DNA is TGTGCCAGCAGCCCCTCCATTGCGGGAGGGCGAGGCAATGAGCAGTTCTTC. This translates into CASSPSIAGGRGNEQFF.

V gene TRBV25-1 combines with J gene TRBJ2-1; no clear D gene. The V gene lost 4 bases and the J gene lost 10 bases, with 17 bases spanning the gap. Germline CDR1 is MGHDK and CDR2 is SYGVNS. The CDR3 totals 14 residues. The chain's CDR3 is CASSAETPVGEQFF. CDR3 DNA: TGTGCCAGCAGTGCGGAGACGCCCGTGGGGGAGCAGTTCTTC.

This clonotype was seen at least ten times. The chain couples TRBV20-1 to TRBJ1-5; 9 positions agree with TRBD1. Germline assignment: CDR1 DFQATT and CDR2 SNEGSKA (reference sequence). This CDR3 contains 15 residues. The ends lost 0 bases at V and 9 bases at J; junction bases unmatched: 9. As DNA, the CDR3 is TGCAGTGCTAGAGACCGGGACAGGGAGCGTTGGCCCCAGCATTTT. Residues: CSARDRDRERWPQHF.

This clonotype was observed many times. The V call is TRBV7-6, the J call TRBJ2-2; tentatively, D is TRBD1 (7 bases). The germline CDR1 and CDR2 sequences are SGHVS and FNYEAQ. This CDR3 contains 16 residues. V dropped 0 bases and J dropped 6 bases, with 14 bases sitting between them. CDR3 in DNA: TGTGCCAGCAGCTTAGCGCTTCAGGGGGGTTCCGGGGAGCTGTTTTTT. It is translated as CASSLALQGGSGELFF.

The chain uses TRBV29-1 and TRBJ2-1; no clear D gene. This CDR3 contains 10 residues. The V end lost 5 bases, the J end lost 4 bases, and 3 bases lay between the germline ends. The germline CDR1 and CDR2 sequences are SQVTM and ANQGSEA. CDR3 DNA sequence: TGCAGCGTTTCGTACAATGAGCAGTTCTTC. Its protein product is CSVSYNEQFF.

This clonotype was counted only a few times. J is TRBJ2-1 and V is TRBV7-3, with TRBD2 matching 10 bases. Germline-derived CDR1 and CDR2 are SGHTA and FQGTGA. This CDR3 contains 15 residues. Germline trimming cut 4 bases from V and 5 bases from J; bases unmatched to any gene: 5. CDR3 bases: TGTGCCAGCAGCTCAGCGGGAGGGCTGAACAATGAGCAGTTCTTC. This sequence encodes CASSSAGGLNNEQFF.

The gene calls are TRBV28 and TRBJ2-7; tentatively, D is TRBD1 (6 bases). The CDR3 loop spans 14 amino acids. V was shortened by 8 bases and J by 5 bases, with 19 bases between the two germline ends. The V gene's germline CDR1 is MDHEN and CDR2 SYDVKM. For the CDR3, the DNA is TGTGCCAGCCTTTTCGGGACAAAGCTAAACGAGCAGTACTTC. Its translation: CASLFGTKLNEQYF.

This clonotype was found a few times. The rearrangement uses TRBV12-3 or TRBV12-4 and TRBJ1-1, with TRBD1 identical over 9 bases. This CDR3 has 15 residues. The V segment lost 6 bases and the J segment 5 bases; nucleotides outside the gene matches: 10. CDR3 region: CASSFQTGGGTEAFF. The CDR3 nucleotides are TGTGCCAGCAGCTTTCAGACAGGGGGAGGAACTGAAGCTTTCTTT.

This rearrangement joins TRBV10-3 to TRBJ1-4; D remains unclear. Between the trimmed V and J ends, which lost 6 bases and 4 bases, there was a span of 3 bases. CDR1 and CDR2 from the germline V gene are ENHRY and SYGVKD. This CDR3 is built from 11 residues. CDR3 bases: TGTGCCATCAGGGATAATGAAAAACTGTTTTTT. It yields the protein CAIRDNEKLFF.

There are a few counts of this clonotype. This chain joins TRBV14 and TRBJ1-1, with D maybe TRBD1 (5 bases). The V gene lost 0 bases and the J gene lost 4 bases, with 12 bases spanning the gap. Germline values: CDR1 SGHDN, CDR2 FVKESK. CDR3 size: 15 residues. CDR3 nucleotide sequence: TGTGCCAGCAGCCAAGACGGCAGGGTGGGCACTGAAGCTTTCTTT. Translating it yields CASSQDGRVGTEAFF.